This T cell receptor (beta chain) was documented in a study of CD8 T cells in Susac syndrome. This CDR3 comprises 13 residues. Trimming cost V 7 bases and J 5 bases, with 12 bases left between them. Notes on the study in general: Regarding the TCR sequencing and HLA analysis, the study admitted that a relatively small number of individuals were involved.

Peripheral blood CD8+ and CD4+ T cells were profiled by TCR beta sequencing. While CD8+ and CD4+ T cells were isolated negatively, TEMRA cells were enriched by FACS. The sample holds one count of this clonotype. Its antigen is undetermined. An amount of RNA that ranged from roughly 0.5 to 1 ug was reverse transcribed with random hexamers. An immunoSEQ multiplex PCR amplified TCR beta CDR3 over 54 Vbeta and 13 Jbeta. TCRdb used MiXCR to reprocess the immunoSEQ multiplex PCR reads, holding one entry per CDR3 protein. This sample has over 350,000 distinct CDR3 sequences, with approximately 85% found just once.

The clonotype originates from a human donor with multiple sclerosis. Sequencing was done on a sample of CD8+ T cells from PBMCs. This chain connects TRBV12-3 or TRBV12-4 to TRBJ2-1; the D gene is possibly TRBD2 (5 bases). Here the CDR3 DNA reads TGTGCCAGCACCCTGCCGGAGGACAATGAGCAGTTCTTC. It is translated as CASTLPEDNEQFF.